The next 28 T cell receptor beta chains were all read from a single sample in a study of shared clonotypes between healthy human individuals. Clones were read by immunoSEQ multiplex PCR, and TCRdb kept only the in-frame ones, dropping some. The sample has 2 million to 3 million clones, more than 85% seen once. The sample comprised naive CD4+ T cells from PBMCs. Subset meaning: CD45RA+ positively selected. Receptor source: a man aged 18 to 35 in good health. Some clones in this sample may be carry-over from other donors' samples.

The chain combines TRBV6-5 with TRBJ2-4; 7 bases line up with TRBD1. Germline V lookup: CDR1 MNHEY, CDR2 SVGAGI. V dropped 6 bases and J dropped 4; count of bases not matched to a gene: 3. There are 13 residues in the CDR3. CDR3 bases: TGTGCCAGCAGGGGGACAGCGAAAAACATTCAGTACTTC. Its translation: CASRGTAKNIQYF.

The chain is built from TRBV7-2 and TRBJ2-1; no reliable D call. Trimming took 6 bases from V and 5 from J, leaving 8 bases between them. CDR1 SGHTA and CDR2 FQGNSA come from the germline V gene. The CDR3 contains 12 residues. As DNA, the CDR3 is TGTGCCAGCAGAGAGGTCAACAATGAGCAGTTCTTC. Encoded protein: CASREVNNEQFF.

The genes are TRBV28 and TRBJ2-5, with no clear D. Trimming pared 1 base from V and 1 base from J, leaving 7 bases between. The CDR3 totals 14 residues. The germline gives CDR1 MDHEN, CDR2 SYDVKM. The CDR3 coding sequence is TGTGCCAGCAGTTTATTCGTGAGCCAAGAGACCCAGTACTTC. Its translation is CASSLFVSQETQYF.

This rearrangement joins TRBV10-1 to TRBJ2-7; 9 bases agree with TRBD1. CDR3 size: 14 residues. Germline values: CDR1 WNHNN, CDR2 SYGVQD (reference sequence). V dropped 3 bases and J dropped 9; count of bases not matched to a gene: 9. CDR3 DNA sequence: TGCGCCAGCAGTGACGGGACAGGGACCTATAGGCAGTACTTC. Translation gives CASSDGTGTYRQYF.

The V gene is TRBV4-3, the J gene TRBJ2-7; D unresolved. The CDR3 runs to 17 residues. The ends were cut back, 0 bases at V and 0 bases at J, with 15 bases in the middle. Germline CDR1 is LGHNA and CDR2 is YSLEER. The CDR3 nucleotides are TGCGCCAGCAGCCAAGAGGCGAGTCAGGACCTCTCCTACGAGCAGTACTTC. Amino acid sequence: CASSQEASQDLSYEQYF.

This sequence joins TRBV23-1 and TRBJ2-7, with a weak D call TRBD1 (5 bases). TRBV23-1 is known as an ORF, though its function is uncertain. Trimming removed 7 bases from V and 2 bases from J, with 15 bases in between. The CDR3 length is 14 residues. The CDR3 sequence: CASIGRTPAYEQYF. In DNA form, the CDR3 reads TGCGCCAGCATCGGAAGGACACCCGCCTACGAGCAGTACTTC.

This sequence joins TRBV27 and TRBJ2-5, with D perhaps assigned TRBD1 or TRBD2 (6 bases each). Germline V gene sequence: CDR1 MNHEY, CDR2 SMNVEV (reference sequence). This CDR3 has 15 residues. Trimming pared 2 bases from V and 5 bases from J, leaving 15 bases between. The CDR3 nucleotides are TGTGCCAGCAGTTTACAGGGGAGGTTGGCGGAGACCCAGTACTTC. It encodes CASSLQGRLAETQYF.

CDR3 protein: CASSATGTSQPQHF. The CDR3 nucleotides are TGTGCCAGCAGCGCCACAGGGACGTCTCAGCCCCAGCATTTT. The chain couples TRBV9 to TRBJ1-5; D is perhaps TRBD1 (6 bases). Trimming left V 3 bases short and J 6 bases short, with 13 bases between. CDR3 length: 14 residues. CDR1 is SGDLS, CDR2 YYNGEE, per germline.

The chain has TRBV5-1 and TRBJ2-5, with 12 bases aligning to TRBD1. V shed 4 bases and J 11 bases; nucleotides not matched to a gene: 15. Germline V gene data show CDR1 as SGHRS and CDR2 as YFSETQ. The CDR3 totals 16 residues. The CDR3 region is CASSPELSGTGGPQYF. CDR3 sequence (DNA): TGCGCCAGCAGCCCCGAGCTATCCGGGACAGGGGGCCCTCAGTACTTC.

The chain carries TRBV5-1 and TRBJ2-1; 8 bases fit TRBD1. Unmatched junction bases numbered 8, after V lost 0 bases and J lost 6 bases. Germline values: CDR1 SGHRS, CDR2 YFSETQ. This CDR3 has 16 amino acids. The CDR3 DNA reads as TGCGCCAGCAGCTTGGGTCCCCTCGGGACAGGCAATGAGCAGTTCTTC. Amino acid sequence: CASSLGPLGTGNEQFF.

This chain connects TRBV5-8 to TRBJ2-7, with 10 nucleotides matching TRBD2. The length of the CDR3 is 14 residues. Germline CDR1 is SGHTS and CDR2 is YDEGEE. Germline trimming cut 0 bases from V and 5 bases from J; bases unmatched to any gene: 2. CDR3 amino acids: CASSLASGSNEQYF. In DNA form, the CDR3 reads TGTGCCAGCAGCTTGGCTAGCGGGAGTAACGAGCAGTACTTC.

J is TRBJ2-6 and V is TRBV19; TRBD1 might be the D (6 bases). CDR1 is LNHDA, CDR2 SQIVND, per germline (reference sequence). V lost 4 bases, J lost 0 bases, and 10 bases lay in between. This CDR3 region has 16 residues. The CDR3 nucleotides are TGTGCCAGTAGTAACAGGGCCAACTCTGGGGCCAACGTCCTGACTTTC. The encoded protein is CASSNRANSGANVLTF.

The CDR3 here is CASIRRDTGELFF. CDR3 nucleotide sequence: TGTGCCAGTATCCGCCGAGACACCGGGGAGCTGTTTTTT. The rearrangement links TRBV19 to TRBJ2-2, with unresolved D. V was pared by 7 bases and J by 3 bases, with 9 bases between. This CDR3 is 13 amino acids long. CDR1 and CDR2 (germline): LNHDA, SQIVND (reference sequence).

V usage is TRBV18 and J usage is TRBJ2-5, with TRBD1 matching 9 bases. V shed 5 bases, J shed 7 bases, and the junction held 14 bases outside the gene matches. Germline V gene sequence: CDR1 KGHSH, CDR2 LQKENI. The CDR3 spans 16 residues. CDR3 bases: TGTGCCAGCTCATCAGGAGCCGGGACAGGGTCGGGGACCCAGTACTTC. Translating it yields CASSSGAGTGSGTQYF.

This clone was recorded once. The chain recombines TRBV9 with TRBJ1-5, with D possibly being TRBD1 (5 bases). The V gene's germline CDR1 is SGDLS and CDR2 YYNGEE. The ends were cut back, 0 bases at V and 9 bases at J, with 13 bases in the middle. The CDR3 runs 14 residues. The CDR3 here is CASSVGTGVGPQHF. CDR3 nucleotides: TGTGCCAGCAGCGTAGGAACAGGTGTAGGGCCCCAGCATTTT.

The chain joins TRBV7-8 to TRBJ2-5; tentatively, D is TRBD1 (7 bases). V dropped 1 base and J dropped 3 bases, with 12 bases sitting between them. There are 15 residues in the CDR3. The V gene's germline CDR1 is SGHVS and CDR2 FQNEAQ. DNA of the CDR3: TGTGCCAGCAGCTTAGTGGGCGGGACAGAAGAGACCCAGTACTTC. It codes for CASSLVGGTEETQYF.

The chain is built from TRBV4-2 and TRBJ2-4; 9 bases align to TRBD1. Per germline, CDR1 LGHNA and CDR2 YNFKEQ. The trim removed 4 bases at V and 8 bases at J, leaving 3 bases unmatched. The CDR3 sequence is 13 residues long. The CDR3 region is CASSLGQGDIQYF. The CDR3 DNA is TGTGCCAGCAGCCTGGGACAGGGTGACATTCAGTACTTC.

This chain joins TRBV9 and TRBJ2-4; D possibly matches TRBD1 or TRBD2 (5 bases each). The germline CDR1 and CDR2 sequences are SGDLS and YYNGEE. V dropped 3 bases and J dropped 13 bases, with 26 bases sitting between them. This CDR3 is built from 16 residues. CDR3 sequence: CASSADLGVRLATQYF. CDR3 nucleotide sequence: TGTGCCAGCAGCGCCGATCTGGGGGTCAGGCTGGCCACGCAGTACTTC.

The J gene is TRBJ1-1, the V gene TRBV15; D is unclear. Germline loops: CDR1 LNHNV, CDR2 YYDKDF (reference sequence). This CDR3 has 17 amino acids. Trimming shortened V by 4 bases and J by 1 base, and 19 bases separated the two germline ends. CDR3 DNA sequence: TGTGCCACCAGCAAGGGCCTGGGTACAGCCCGGAACACTGAAGCTTTCTTT. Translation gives CATSKGLGTARNTEAFF.

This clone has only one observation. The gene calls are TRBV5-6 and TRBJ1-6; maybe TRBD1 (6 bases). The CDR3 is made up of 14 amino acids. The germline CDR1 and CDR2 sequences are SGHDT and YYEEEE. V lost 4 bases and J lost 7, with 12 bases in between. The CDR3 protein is CASSQGSRNSPLHF. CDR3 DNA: TGTGCCAGCAGCCAGGGGTCCCGGAATTCACCCCTCCACTTT.

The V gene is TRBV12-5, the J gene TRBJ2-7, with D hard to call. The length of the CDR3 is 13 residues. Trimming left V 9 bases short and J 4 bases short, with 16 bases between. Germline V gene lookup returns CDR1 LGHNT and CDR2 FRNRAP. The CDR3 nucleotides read TGTGCTAGCGCTAGTGGCGAATCTTACGAGCAGTACTTC. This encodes CASASGESYEQYF.

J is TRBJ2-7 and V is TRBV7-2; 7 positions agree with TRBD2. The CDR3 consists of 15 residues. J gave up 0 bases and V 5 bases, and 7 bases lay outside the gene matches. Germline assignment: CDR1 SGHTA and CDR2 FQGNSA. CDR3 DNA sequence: TGTGCCAGCAGCCCACGGACTAGGAGCTCCTACGAGCAGTACTTC. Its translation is CASSPRTRSSYEQYF.

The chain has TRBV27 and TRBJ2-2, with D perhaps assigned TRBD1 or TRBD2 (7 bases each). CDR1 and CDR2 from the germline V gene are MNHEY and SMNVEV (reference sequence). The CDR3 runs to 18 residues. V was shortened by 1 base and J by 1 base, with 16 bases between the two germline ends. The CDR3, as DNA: TGTGCCAGCAGTTTATTGGGAGGGGCAGGGGGGAACACCGGGGAGCTGTTTTTT. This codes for CASSLLGGAGGNTGELFF.

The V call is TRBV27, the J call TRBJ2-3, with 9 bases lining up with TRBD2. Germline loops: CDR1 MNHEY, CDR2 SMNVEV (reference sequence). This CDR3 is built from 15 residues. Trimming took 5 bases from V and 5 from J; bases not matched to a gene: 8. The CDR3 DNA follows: TGTGCCAGCAGTAAGTTAGCACTAGCGGGAGATACGCAGTATTTT. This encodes CASSKLALAGDTQYF.

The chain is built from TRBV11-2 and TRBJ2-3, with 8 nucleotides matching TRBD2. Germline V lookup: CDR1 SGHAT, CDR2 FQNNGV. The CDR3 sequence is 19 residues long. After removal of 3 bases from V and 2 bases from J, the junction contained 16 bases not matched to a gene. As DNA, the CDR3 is TGTGCCAGCAGCTTGCGACCCTTCGTGGTAGCGGGGCCCACAGATACGCAGTATTTT. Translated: CASSLRPFVVAGPTDTQYF.

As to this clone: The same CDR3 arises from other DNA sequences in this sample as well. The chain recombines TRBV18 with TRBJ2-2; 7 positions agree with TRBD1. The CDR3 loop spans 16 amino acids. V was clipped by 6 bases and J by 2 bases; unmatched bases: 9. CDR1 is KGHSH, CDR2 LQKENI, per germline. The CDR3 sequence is CASSPLQGSNTGELFF. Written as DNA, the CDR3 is TGTGCCAGCTCGCCCTTACAGGGGTCAAACACCGGGGAGCTGTTTTTT.

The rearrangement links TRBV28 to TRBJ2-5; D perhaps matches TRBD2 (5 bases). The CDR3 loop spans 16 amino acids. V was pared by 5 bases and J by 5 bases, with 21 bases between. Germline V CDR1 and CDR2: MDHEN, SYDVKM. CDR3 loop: CASSQDSGFFGETQYF. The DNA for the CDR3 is TGTGCCAGCAGTCAAGATTCGGGGTTCTTTGGGGAGACCCAGTACTTC.

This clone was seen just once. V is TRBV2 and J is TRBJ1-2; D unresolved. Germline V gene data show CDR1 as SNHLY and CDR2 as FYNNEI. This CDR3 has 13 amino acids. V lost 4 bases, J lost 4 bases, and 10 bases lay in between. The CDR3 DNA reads TGTGCCAGCAGTGTAATCCCAAGCTATGGCTACACCTTC. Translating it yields CASSVIPSYGYTF. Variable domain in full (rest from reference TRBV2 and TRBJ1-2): EPEVTQTPSHQVTQMGQEVILRCVPISNHLYFYWYRQILGQKVEFLVSFYNNEISEKSEIFDDQFSVERPDGSNFTLKIRSTKLEDSAMYFCASSVIPSYGYTFGSGTRLTVV.